Described below is a single TCR beta chain sequence and its context. What it binds is not known. The data stem from a study of T cells in Graves' hyperthyroidism and ophthalmopathy. Whole-study results and caveats: Ophthalmopathy got predicted by the model a median roughly six months before its onset. Stable hyperthyroidism and ophthalmopathy were separated using 13 V-J signatures.

These patients, aged 18 to 65, had recently diagnosed hyperthyroidism lasting under 2 months. Exclusion of a patient resulted from uncontrolled infection, other autoimmune disease, pregnancy or lactation. The source material, RNA transcripts, was used to amplify TCR beta CDR3 regions. First-round RT-PCR of the TCR CDR3 relied on the HTBI primer set. TCRdb re-derived calls from the multiplex PCR reads in MiXCR, one entry per CDR3 protein. Here the sample spans approximately 220,000 distinct CDR3 sequences, approximately 20% being singletons. The germline CDR1 and CDR2 sequences are SNHLY and FYNNEI. Trimming took 5 bases from V and 12 from J, leaving 14 bases between them. The length of the CDR3 is 12 residues.

The sequencing sample was made of blood. The origin of this receptor is a man between 40 and 49 years old with Graves' hyperthyroidism. J is TRBJ2-1 and V is TRBV2; D might be TRBD1 (6 bases). The CDR3 DNA is TGTGCCAGCAGTACAGGGCTGGGTGGGCAGTTCTTC. This translates into CASSTGLGGQFF. Drawing the rest from reference TRBV2 and TRBJ2-1, the complete variable domain is EPEVTQTPSHQVTQMGQEVILRCVPISNHLYFYWYRQILGQKVEFLVSFYNNEISEKSEIFDDQFSVERPDGSNFTLKIRSTKLEDSAMYFCASSTGLGGQFFGPGTRLTVL.